This entry features one TCR beta chain sequence. Its antigen is currently not known. No much larger clone is present one base from it, and per-base qualities are unavailable. This specimen belongs to a study of technical replicates of blood from a handful of donors (dated by TCRdb to 2016 to 2017). Including the terminal cysteine and phenylalanine, the CDR3 comprises 14 residues. The CDR3 DNA has 42 bases and is translated from base 1. V is pared back by 5 bases and J by 4 bases, with 11 bases lying between the germline termini. CDR1 and CDR2 (SGHTA, FQGNSA) derive from the germline V gene. Library preparation employed the immunoSEQ multiplex PCR assay. In its TCRdb copy, this immuneACCESS table keeps in-frame sequences only and misses some clones. Where compared with another copy, unresolved V genes explain less than half of these, and the others have no known cause. The sample table lists some 70,000 clones, approximately 90% of them with a count of one. 0.35% to 0.45% of the sample belongs to the ten largest clones.

The TCR sequence derives from a human donor in good health. Sample: T cells isolated from PBMCs. The sequence links TRBV7-2 to TRBJ2-2; the best D guess is TRBD2, with 5 bases matching. This receptor carries the CDR3 CASSPTRSTGELFF. The DNA sequence is TGTGCCAGCAGCCCTACTAGATCCACCGGGGAGCTGTTTTTT.